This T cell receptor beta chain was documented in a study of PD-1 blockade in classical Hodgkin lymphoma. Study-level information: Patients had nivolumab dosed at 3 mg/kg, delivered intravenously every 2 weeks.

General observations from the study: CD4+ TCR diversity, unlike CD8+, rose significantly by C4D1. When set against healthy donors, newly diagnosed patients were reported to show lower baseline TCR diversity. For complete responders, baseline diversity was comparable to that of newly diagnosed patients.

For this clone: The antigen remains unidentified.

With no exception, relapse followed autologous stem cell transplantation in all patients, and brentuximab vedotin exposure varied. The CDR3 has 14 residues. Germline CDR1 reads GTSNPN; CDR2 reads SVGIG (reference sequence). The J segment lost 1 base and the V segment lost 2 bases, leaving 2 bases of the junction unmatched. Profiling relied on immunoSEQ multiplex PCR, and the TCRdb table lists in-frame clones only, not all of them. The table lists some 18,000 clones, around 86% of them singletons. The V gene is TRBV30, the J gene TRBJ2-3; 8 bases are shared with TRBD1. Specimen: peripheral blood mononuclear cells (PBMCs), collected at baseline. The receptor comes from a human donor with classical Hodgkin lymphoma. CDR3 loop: CAWSKGQGTDTQYF. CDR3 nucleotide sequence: TGTGCCTGGAGTAAGGGACAGGGCACAGATACGCAGTATTTT.